The entry that follows covers one T cell receptor (beta chain) sequence. This clonotype appeared a few times. No antigen is known for it. No clone much larger than this one lies a single base away; base qualities are absent. At the junction V is shortened by 2 bases and J by 3 bases, with 11 bases in between. For CDR1 and CDR2, the germline V gene lists ENHRY and SYGVKD. From the cysteine through the phenylalanine, the CDR3 covers 14 amino acids. Only the CDR3 DNA is retained, 42 bases long and in frame from the first base. This entry belongs to a study of blood T cells in healthy people across ages (dated by TCRdb to 2013 to 2016). For the study in its entirety: In model experiments, roughly one uniquely barcoded TCR beta cDNA molecule per two T cells was captured by template switching. Age-related changes in TCR beta repertoire diversity were measured in the study by deep sequencing normalized with unique cDNA molecular identifiers. Donors were grouped into four age groups: young (average roughly 15 years), middle-aged (about 40), aged (62) and long-lived (about 89). To avoid experimental bias, donors of different ages were spread randomly across the sequencing lanes. For two donors (one aged 18 to 30 and one aged 80 or older), the study analyzed two additional independent replicas of 1 million unique cDNA reads from the same blood draw. Findings and caveats that apply to the study as a whole: Observed TCR beta diversity per million T cells fell roughly linearly with age, and a significant reduction was already apparent by age roughly 41. Bulk unsorted PBMC profiling prevented conclusive comparison of naive and antigen-experienced compartments. The long-lived group showed more naive CD4+ T cells, fewer expanded clones and increased TCR diversity than the aged group, suggesting age selection. Donor CMV infection status was unknown, potentially confounding age-related changes in expanded clonotypes. There was a strong correlation between observed TCR beta diversity and the percentage of naive T cells measured by flow cytometry. Estimates of total diversity from one million sequenced T cells were regarded as lower bounds and underestimates.

Preparation of the library involved 5' RACE. Sequencing was performed on an Illumina HiSeq 2500. A second PCR of about 6 to 11 cycles was performed with a sample-barcoded 5' primer and a J-beta primer mix. A unique molecular identifier was introduced onto each TCR beta cDNA molecule by a template-switch 5' adaptor carrying 12 random nucleotides. Each sample yielded at least 3 million CDR3-containing paired-end reads. First-strand cDNA was synthesized from all RNA with the Mint cDNA synthesis kit, primed by a TRBC-specific oligonucleotide. Following uracil-DNA glycosylase treatment, all cDNA underwent a first 18-cycle PCR with the universal primers M1SS and BC2_uni_R. Per the source publication's procedure: For normalization, 1 million high-quality reads were randomly selected from each sample, with every read carrying a distinct molecular identifier. Instead of being binned into consensus sequences, reads with shared molecular identifiers were discarded. MiTCR, set to a Q25 quality threshold and the strictest error-elimination algorithm, was used for CDR3 identification, clonotype clustering and error correction. A nonparametric unseen species model with Euler transformation was used to estimate a lower bound on total TCR beta diversity. TCRdb trimmed the raw reads at Q25, called clones with MiXCR and kept productive beta chains. Records with the same CDR3 protein are collapsed into one entry carrying the most frequent genes and DNA. These V and J calls rely on TCRdb rather than the paper's analysis. Recorded for this sample are around 800,000 distinct CDR3 sequences; under 80% of them occurred a single time. The ten largest clones represent around 30% of the sample.

Systemically healthy Caucasian individuals from Russia, around 39 in total and aged about 6 to 95 years, were included as donors. Each donor gave roughly 9 milliliters of peripheral blood, drawn into EDTA-treated Vacutainer tubes. Ficoll-Paque density-gradient centrifugation was used to isolate PBMCs, with at least 6.5 million per sample. Trizol reagent was used to extract total RNA from PBMCs, with at least 6 micrograms per sample. The percentages of naive CD45RAhigh/CD27high T cells were determined by flow cytometry on a PBMC aliquot from every donor. This clonotype was obtained from a man younger than 40 in good health. Input material: blood. The rearranged segments are TRBV10-3 and TRBJ2-7; perhaps TRBD2 is the D gene, with 6 bases matching. The CDR3 has the sequence CAISETTGVYEQYF. The nucleotides are TGTGCCATCAGTGAGACGACGGGGGTCTACGAGCAGTACTTC.